This record covers a single TCR beta chain. Its antigen is unknown. The sample originates from a study of cytomegalovirus exposure and HLA in healthy donors. V lost 6 bases and J 6 bases, leaving 8 bases between the germline ends. Per the germline V gene, CDR1 is LNHDA and CDR2 is SQIVND (reference sequence). This CDR3 spans 11 amino acids. Regarding the study as a whole: Whilst most TCR sequences proved rare, a subset of public TCRs occurred across many donors. First-cohort TCR clusters were later found to tend to co-occur in the approximately 120 validation repertoires. It was about 150 TCR beta chains that were listed as cytomegalovirus-associated.

Profiled with immunoSEQ multiplex PCR; TCRdb holds only in-frame clones, not every one. The sample contains under 250,000 clones, about 83% of which appear only once. V is TRBV19 and J is TRBJ1-2, with D unresolved. The TCR comes from a man between 18 and 29 years old in good health and CMV-seronegative. The sample comprised PBMCs. The chain's CDR3 is CASRREDGYTF. The CDR3 DNA sequence: TGTGCCAGTAGACGGGAGGATGGCTACACCTTC.